The clone carrying this TCR beta chain has just a few counts. Its target is not known. The data originate from a study of identical twins. Overall study results and limits: Within twin pairs, the out-of-frame alpha sequences they shared showed excess low generation probability. Within cord blood, abundant beta clonotypes carried fewer insertions, but memory repertoires showed no such trend.

Germline loops: CDR1 DFQATT, CDR2 SNEGSKA (reference sequence). The CDR3 covers 14 residues. V lost 6 bases and J lost 7, with 19 bases in between. Template switching added a universal primer site, and cDNA bore unique molecular identifiers. TCRdb passed the 5' RACE reads through MiXCR, listing each CDR3 protein once. The sample consists of a few hundred thousand distinct CDR3 sequences, 9.5% to 15% of them appearing once. The sample was also reused in another study, on yellow fever vaccine responses in identical twins.

The chain uses TRBV20-1 and TRBJ2-1, with D possibly TRBD2 on 5 matching bases. This sequence was found in a woman in her late teens or twenties in good health. Sequencing input: memory (CD45RO+) T cells sorted from blood. The CDR3 DNA follows: TGCAGTGCCCCCGACTATACAATACGTAATGAGCAGTTCTTC. Translated, it gives CSAPDYTIRNEQFF.